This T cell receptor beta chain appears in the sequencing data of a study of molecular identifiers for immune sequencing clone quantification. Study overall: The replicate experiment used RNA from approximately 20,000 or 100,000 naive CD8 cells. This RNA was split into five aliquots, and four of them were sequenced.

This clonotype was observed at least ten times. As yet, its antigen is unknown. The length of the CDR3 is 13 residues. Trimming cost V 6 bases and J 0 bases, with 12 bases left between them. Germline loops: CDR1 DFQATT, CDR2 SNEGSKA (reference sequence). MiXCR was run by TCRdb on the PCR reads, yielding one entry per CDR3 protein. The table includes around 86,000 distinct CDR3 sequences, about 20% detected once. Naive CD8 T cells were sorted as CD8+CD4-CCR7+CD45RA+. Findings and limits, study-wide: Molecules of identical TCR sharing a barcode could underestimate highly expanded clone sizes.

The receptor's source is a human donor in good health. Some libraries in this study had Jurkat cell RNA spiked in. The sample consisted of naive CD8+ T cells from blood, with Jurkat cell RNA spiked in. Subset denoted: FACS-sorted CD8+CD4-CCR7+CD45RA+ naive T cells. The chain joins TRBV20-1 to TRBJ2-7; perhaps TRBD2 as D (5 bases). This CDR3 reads CSAALGVSYEQYF. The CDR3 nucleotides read TGCAGTGCGGCGCTCGGGGTCTCCTACGAGCAGTACTTC.